These T cell receptor beta chains were read from a single sample in a study of liver allograft versus peripheral blood T cells. TCRdb passed the reads through MiXCR, listing each CDR3 protein once. The table lists approximately 9,100 distinct CDR3 sequences, about 15% of them singletons. The receptors come from a human patient who had a liver transplant. Some T cells may be graft donor cells. CDR3s include the opening cysteine and the closing phenylalanine or tryptophan. Each record gives: V gene, D gene, J gene, CDR3 length, clone size, CDR3 protein, CDR3 DNA. D genes are given only for firm matches. Expanded clones get a size class; other rows say once, few or many, or leave the size out.

TRBV19	.	TRBJ1-1	14	many	CASSIGRLATEAFF	TGTGCCAGTAGTATAGGGAGGCTCGCAACTGAAGCTTTCTTT
TRBV19	.	TRBJ1-2	12	medium-sized	CASSIDPGGYTF	TGTGCCAGTAGTATAGATCCGGGCGGCTACACCTTC
TRBV18	TRBD1	TRBJ1-6	15	medium-sized	CASSRDSNGGSPLHF	TGTGCCAGCTCAAGGGACAGCAACGGAGGTTCACCCCTCCACTTT
TRBV27	.	TRBJ1-1	14	many	CASSLSWTDTEAFF	TGTGCCAGCAGTTTATCTTGGACAGACACTGAAGCTTTCTTT
TRBV5-4	.	TRBJ2-3	16	.	CASSTLWQPNTDTQYF	TGTGCCAGCAGCACTCTTTGGCAGCCAAACACAGATACGCAGTATTTT
TRBV7-2	.	TRBJ2-3	16	.	CASSPIRGEGADTQYF	TGTGCCAGCAGCCCAATCCGGGGAGAAGGGGCAGATACGCAGTATTTT
TRBV7-2	TRBD1	TRBJ2-7	16	few	CASSLAPQGGGYEQYF	TGTGCCAGCAGCTTAGCGCCCCAAGGGGGCGGTTACGAGCAGTACTTC
TRBV28	.	TRBJ2-3	13	many	CAGQGQFTDTQYF	TGTGCCGGCCAAGGACAGTTCACAGATACGCAGTATTTT
TRBV20-1	TRBD2	TRBJ2-5	14	.	CSALLAGVGETQYF	TGCAGTGCATTACTAGCGGGAGTTGGAGAGACCCAGTACTTC
TRBV6-5	.	TRBJ2-6	17	medium-sized	CASSRYKTNSGANVLTF	TGTGCCAGCAGTCGATATAAGACAAACTCTGGGGCCAACGTCCTGACTTTC
TRBV27	TRBD1	TRBJ1-5	16	medium-sized	CASSRVSGQGHQPQHF	TGTGCCAGCAGTCGTGTTTCGGGACAGGGACATCAGCCCCAGCATTTT
TRBV19	.	TRBJ1-6	15	medium-sized	CASTRTLEGDSPLHF	TGTGCCAGTACCCGGACCTTGGAGGGGGATTCACCCCTCCACTTT
TRBV6-2/TRBV6-3	.	TRBJ1-6	13	medium-sized	CATTVSYNSPLHF	TGTGCCACGACAGTCTCCTATAATTCACCCCTCCACTTT
TRBV18	TRBD1	TRBJ2-2	15	medium-sized	CASSPRQGNTGELFF	TGTGCCAGCTCACCACGACAGGGGAACACCGGGGAGCTGTTTTTT
TRBV28	.	TRBJ2-2	14	medium-sized	CASRIQGNTGELFF	TGTGCCAGCAGGATACAGGGTAACACCGGGGAGCTGTTTTTT
TRBV20-1	.	TRBJ2-1	14	medium-sized	CSASPGSYYNEQFF	TGCAGTGCTAGTCCGGGTAGTTACTACAATGAGCAGTTCTTC
TRBV9	.	TRBJ1-1	17	.	CASSVGGILQRRREAFF	TGTGCCAGCAGCGTAGGGGGGATCCTACAACGAAGAAGAGAAGCTTTCTTT
TRBV18	TRBD1	TRBJ2-1	18	few	CASSPVWASGQGAREQFF	TGTGCCAGCTCACCGGTCTGGGCCAGCGGACAGGGGGCGCGGGAGCAGTTCTTC
TRBV7-2	.	TRBJ1-2	13	medium-sized	CASSIDGNYGYTF	TGTGCCAGCAGCATAGACGGAAACTATGGCTACACCTTC
TRBV28	.	TRBJ1-4	15	.	CASSLGNREGEKLFF	TGTGCCAGCAGTTTAGGGAACAGGGAGGGTGAAAAACTGTTTTTT
TRBV12-3/TRBV12-4	.	TRBJ1-4	15	few	CASSRRDGFNEKLFF	TGTGCCAGCAGCAGACGGGACGGATTTAATGAAAAACTGTTTTTT
TRBV28	.	TRBJ1-5	16	.	CASLRGGGNSNQPQHF	TGTGCCTCTCTCAGGGGAGGGGGGAATAGCAATCAGCCCCAGCATTTT
TRBV5-1	.	TRBJ2-1	16	.	CASSLVRGGSYNEQFF	TGCGCCAGCAGCTTGGTGAGGGGGGGGTCCTACAATGAGCAGTTCTTC
TRBV28	.	TRBJ2-7	15	few	CASGLIGPSSYEQYF	TGTGCCAGCGGTTTGATAGGGCCTAGCTCCTACGAGCAGTACTTC
TRBV10-3	.	TRBJ2-5	13	many	CAIKGGQVETQYF	TGTGCCATCAAGGGTGGGCAAGTGGAGACCCAGTACTTC
TRBV20-1	TRBD2	TRBJ2-2	17	few	CSARDPQRGGNTGELFF	TGCAGTGCTAGAGATCCCCAGCGGGGGGGGAACACCGGGGAGCTGTTTTTT
TRBV19	TRBD1	TRBJ2-1	15	many	CASRWTGDSYNEQFF	TGTGCCAGTAGGTGGACAGGAGACAGCTACAATGAGCAGTTCTTC
TRBV15	.	TRBJ2-1	17	medium-sized	CATSREPRSLSYNEQFF	TGTGCCACCAGCAGAGAGCCACGGTCCCTCAGCTACAATGAGCAGTTCTTC
TRBV18	TRBD1	TRBJ2-5	17	few	CASSPNLGTGQQETQYF	TGTGCCAGCTCACCCAATTTAGGGACAGGACAGCAAGAGACCCAGTACTTC
TRBV10-1	.	TRBJ2-1	13	.	CASSDAGRNEQFF	TGCGCCAGCAGTGATGCGGGAAGGAATGAGCAGTTCTTC
TRBV12-3/TRBV12-4	.	TRBJ2-1	11	.	CASGAFGEQFF	TGTGCCAGCGGCGCTTTCGGTGAGCAGTTCTTC
TRBV6-5	.	TRBJ2-1	15	medium-sized	CASSYDSGPYNEQFF	TGTGCCAGCAGTTACGACAGTGGGCCCTACAATGAGCAGTTCTTC
TRBV27	.	TRBJ2-7	13	many	CASSLSVRFTLYF	TGTGCCAGCAGTTTATCGGTTCGGTTTACGCTGTACTTC
TRBV28	.	TRBJ1-5	12	medium-sized	CASTGSNQPQHF	TGTGCCAGCACAGGGAGCAATCAGCCCCAGCATTTT
TRBV11-2	.	TRBJ2-7	13	.	CASSGTRAGEQYF	TGTGCCAGCAGCGGAACGCGGGCGGGGGAGCAGTACTTC
TRBV18	.	TRBJ1-1	15	.	CASSPLEQGHTEAFF	TGTGCCAGCTCACCACTCGAACAGGGCCACACTGAAGCTTTCTTT
TRBV19	.	TRBJ2-7	13	many	CASSIDSGDEQYF	TGTGCCAGTAGTATAGATTCGGGGGACGAGCAGTACTTC
TRBV27	.	TRBJ1-1	12	.	CASSSVNTEAFF	TGTGCCAGCAGTTCAGTGAACACTGAAGCTTTCTTT
TRBV14	.	TRBJ2-1	15	many	CASSQGVISYNEQFF	TGTGCCAGCAGCCAAGGGGTGATCTCCTACAATGAGCAGTTCTTC
TRBV19	TRBD2	TRBJ2-5	16	.	CASSIVGLAGVETQYF	TGTGCCAGTAGTATAGTCGGACTAGCGGGGGTTGAGACCCAGTACTTC
TRBV29-1	.	TRBJ1-5	13	medium-sized	CSVGWGRLSPQHF	TGCAGCGTTGGGTGGGGGCGCTTATCGCCCCAGCATTTT
TRBV6-2/TRBV6-3	.	TRBJ1-1	16	few	CASSPITPGHYTEAFF	TGTGCCAGCAGTCCCATTACCCCGGGACACTACACTGAAGCTTTCTTT
TRBV27	TRBD1	TRBJ2-7	16	medium-sized	CASSLQGATSLYEQYF	TGTGCCAGCAGTCTACAGGGGGCCACATCCCTTTACGAGCAGTACTTC
TRBV20-1	TRBD1	TRBJ1-5	14	.	CSAAKTGVNQPQHF	TGCAGTGCTGCAAAGACAGGGGTAAATCAGCCCCAGCATTTT
TRBV6-5	.	TRBJ1-5	14	many	CASSYGGQGQPQHF	TGTGCCAGCAGTTACGGGGGTCAAGGGCAGCCCCAGCATTTT
TRBV5-6	.	TRBJ1-2	14	many	CASSFTDFHYGYTF	TGTGCCAGCAGCTTTACGGACTTTCACTATGGCTACACCTTC
TRBV20-1	.	TRBJ2-2	15	medium-sized	CSARRMDPNTGELFF	TGCAGTGCTAGACGGATGGACCCGAACACCGGGGAGCTGTTTTTT
TRBV18	.	TRBJ1-1	11	medium-sized	CASSPEGNAFF	TGTGCCAGCTCACCGGAGGGGAATGCTTTCTTT
TRBV20-1	.	TRBJ1-2	15	.	CSASPDGVLNYGYTF	TGCAGTGCTAGTCCGGACGGAGTTTTAAACTATGGCTACACCTTC
TRBV3-1	TRBD2	TRBJ2-1	16	few	CASSPVFSGGYNEQFF	TGTGCCAGCAGCCCCGTATTCAGCGGGGGCTACAATGAGCAGTTCTTC
TRBV19	.	TRBJ1-2	16	medium-sized	CASIEERGTTKGGYTF	TGTGCCAGTATAGAGGAACGCGGGACCACAAAAGGGGGCTACACCTTC
TRBV7-2	TRBD2	TRBJ2-1	15	.	CASSSGTSGYNEQFF	TGTGCCAGCAGCTCCGGGACTAGCGGGTACAATGAGCAGTTCTTC
TRBV18	.	TRBJ1-3	16	medium-sized	CASSPQTARTGNTIYF	TGTGCCAGCTCACCCCAAACGGCTCGAACTGGAAACACCATATATTTT
TRBV30	TRBD2	TRBJ2-5	13	.	CAWKRGGAETQYF	TGTGCCTGGAAACGCGGGGGGGCTGAGACCCAGTACTTC
TRBV10-3	TRBD1	TRBJ2-7	17	medium-sized	CAISKPPDRGGAWEQYF	TGTGCCATCAGTAAGCCCCCTGACAGGGGAGGTGCGTGGGAGCAGTACTTC
TRBV19	.	TRBJ2-4	15	medium-sized	CASSPLQGVGNIQYF	TGTGCCAGTAGTCCCCTCCAGGGTGTCGGGAACATTCAGTACTTC